Listed below are T cell receptor beta chains from one sample, sequenced in a study of cytomegalovirus exposure and HLA in healthy donors. Assay: immunoSEQ multiplex PCR; the TCRdb copy retains only in-frame clones and omits some. Of roughly 190,000 clones in the sample, around 75% are singletons; the top ten hold 6.3%. The sample comprised PBMCs. Receptor source: a man aged 35 to 55 in good health and CMV-seropositive. CDR3s include the opening cysteine and the closing phenylalanine or tryptophan. Fields, in order: J gene, D gene, V gene, clone size, CDR3 protein, CDR3 DNA. A D gene is named only where the DNA matches it firmly. Size is omitted from some rows. Given values are once, few, many or a class for expanded clones.

>TRBJ2-1|.|TRBV28|.
CASSFPDKNNEQFF
TGTGCCAGCAGTTTCCCGGACAAGAACAATGAGCAGTTCTTC
>TRBJ2-1|.|TRBV7-8|.
CASSSNLPRGNEQFF
TGTGCCAGCAGCTCCAACCTCCCCCGGGGGAATGAGCAGTTCTTC
>TRBJ2-7|TRBD2|TRBV7-9|few
CSSSLAGGGAGYEQYF
TGTTCCAGCAGCTTAGCGGGCGGGGGGGCCGGCTACGAGCAGTACTTC
>TRBJ1-2|.|TRBV7-9|.
CASRRGNYGYTF
TGTGCCAGCAGAAGGGGAAACTATGGCTACACCTTC
>TRBJ2-3|TRBD2|TRBV30|once
CAWGGTSGGRWGDTQYF
TGTGCCTGGGGTGGGACTAGCGGGGGGCGCTGGGGAGATACGCAGTATTTT
>TRBJ2-1|TRBD1|TRBV7-9|.
CASSSTGLSLHNEQFF
TGTGCCAGCAGCTCGACAGGGCTATCGCTCCACAATGAGCAGTTCTTC
>TRBJ2-7|TRBD1|TRBV13|.
CASSLSGTASYEQYF
TGTGCCAGCAGCTTGTCCGGGACAGCTTCCTACGAGCAGTACTTC
>TRBJ2-4|.|TRBV9|.
CASSTEHRGENIQYF
TGTGCCAGCAGCACGGAACACCGCGGCGAAAACATTCAGTACTTC
>TRBJ1-2|TRBD1|TRBV10-3|.
CAITEGQHYGYTF
TGTGCCATCACCGAGGGACAGCACTATGGCTACACCTTC
>TRBJ1-1|.|TRBV6-5|.
CASSYEGVTEAFF
TGTGCCAGCAGTTATGAGGGGGTAACTGAAGCTTTCTTT
>TRBJ1-4|TRBD1|TRBV10-2|once
CASSEDRGQVEKLFF
TGCGCCAGCAGTGAGGACAGGGGGCAGGTTGAAAAACTGTTTTTT
>TRBJ2-2|.|TRBV19|once
CASSIFSTGELFF
TGTGCCAGTAGTATCTTCTCCACCGGGGAGCTGTTTTTT
>TRBJ2-7|TRBD1|TRBV11-2|.
CASSRLGEPGTGVREQYF
TGTGCCAGCAGCCGATTAGGGGAGCCCGGGACAGGGGTTCGCGAGCAGTACTTC
>TRBJ2-5|TRBD1|TRBV5-1|.
CASSPTTGGRETQYF
TGCGCCAGCAGCCCCACGACAGGGGGCAGGGAGACCCAGTACTTC
>TRBJ1-1|.|TRBV4-1|.
CASSQTSEAFF
TGCGCCAGCAGCCAGACATCTGAAGCTTTCTTT
>TRBJ2-1|TRBD2|TRBV7-9|.
CASSFQWGGNEQFF
TGTGCCAGCAGCTTCCAGTGGGGGGGGAATGAGCAGTTCTTC
>TRBJ2-7|TRBD2|TRBV7-2|.
CASSRQRGGQEQYF
TGTGCCAGCAGTCGCCAGCGGGGGGGTCAAGAGCAGTACTTC
>TRBJ2-2|TRBD1|TRBV5-1|.
CASSLEAGGSGELFF
TGCGCCAGCAGCTTGGAAGCAGGGGGCTCCGGGGAGCTGTTTTTT
>TRBJ2-5|TRBD1|TRBV7-3|once
CASSFLGGRETQYF
TGTGCCAGCAGCTTCCTAGGGGGCCGAGAGACCCAGTACTTC
>TRBJ2-7|TRBD1|TRBV6-5|once
CASSPSGTGAPEQYF
TGTGCCAGCAGCCCCTCCGGGACAGGGGCCCCCGAGCAGTACTTC
>TRBJ1-1|.|TRBV19|few
CASSPGNEAFF
TGTGCCAGTAGTCCGGGGAATGAAGCTTTCTTT
>TRBJ1-4|.|TRBV10-3|.
CAISGATNEKLFF
TGTGCCATCAGTGGAGCAACTAATGAAAAACTGTTTTTT
>TRBJ2-7|TRBD2|TRBV28|.
CASSLQASGGIEQYF
TGTGCCAGCAGTTTACAGGCTAGCGGGGGAATCGAGCAGTACTTC
>TRBJ1-6|.|TRBV7-8|.
CASSSSVRYNSPLHF
TGTGCCAGCAGCTCGTCGGTGCGGTATAATTCACCCCTCCACTTT
>TRBJ1-2|.|TRBV5-6|.
CASSLGGSFYGYTF
TGTGCCAGCAGCCTGGGCGGCTCATTCTATGGCTACACCTTC
>TRBJ2-7|.|TRBV6-1|once
CASSRVESYEQYF
TGTGCCAGCAGTCGGGTGGAGTCCTACGAGCAGTACTTC
>TRBJ2-7|.|TRBV7-2|.
CASRYTGYEQYF
TGTGCCAGCAGGTATACAGGGTACGAGCAGTACTTC
>TRBJ1-2|TRBD1|TRBV19|.
CASSISWTGGGGYTF
TGTGCCAGTAGTATTTCGTGGACAGGGGGCGGTGGCTACACCTTC
>TRBJ1-1|.|TRBV5-4|.
CASSPYRLTEAFF
TGTGCCAGCAGCCCCTACAGGCTCACTGAAGCTTTCTTT
>TRBJ2-7|TRBD1|TRBV7-9|.
CASSLPAGTEYEQYF
TGTGCCAGCAGCTTACCTGCCGGGACAGAGTACGAGCAGTACTTC